This record covers a single TCR beta chain. This sample is drawn from a study of blood T cell repertoires in COVID-19. Study background: The samples span acute and convalescent COVID-19 from the United States, Italy and Spain.

Participants spanned ages about 18 to 90 years and resided in 24 US areas. No more than 2 weeks before study entry, exposed participants had met a case of COVID-19. The V gene's germline CDR1 is SGHRS and CDR2 YFSETQ. The CDR3 is 16 residues long. V was cut by 0 bases and J by 0 bases, with 9 bases left in between. Profiling relied on immunoSEQ multiplex PCR, and the TCRdb table lists in-frame clones only, not all of them. Of roughly 320,000 clones in the sample, around nine tenths are singletons; the top ten hold less than 4%. This receptor was identified in a woman aged 25 to 45 who had been exposed to COVID-19. Sequencing was carried out using PBMCs or T cells enriched from blood (not recorded which). The chain joins TRBV5-1 to TRBJ2-2; D is possibly TRBD1 (5 bases). CDR3 bases: TGCGCCAGCAGCTTGGACGTAGGGGCGAACACCGGGGAGCTGTTTTTT. Translation: CASSLDVGANTGELFF.